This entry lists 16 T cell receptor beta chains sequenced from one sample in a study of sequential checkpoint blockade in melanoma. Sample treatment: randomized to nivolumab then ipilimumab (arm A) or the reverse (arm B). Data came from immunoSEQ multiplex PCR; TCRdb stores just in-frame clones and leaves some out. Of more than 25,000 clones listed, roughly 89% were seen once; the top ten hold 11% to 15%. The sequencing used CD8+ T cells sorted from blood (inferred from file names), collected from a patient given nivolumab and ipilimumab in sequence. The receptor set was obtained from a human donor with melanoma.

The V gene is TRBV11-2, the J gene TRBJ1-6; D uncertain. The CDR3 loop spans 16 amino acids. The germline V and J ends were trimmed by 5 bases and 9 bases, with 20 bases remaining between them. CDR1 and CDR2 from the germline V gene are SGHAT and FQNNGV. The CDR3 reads CASSLTPTPGRSPLHF. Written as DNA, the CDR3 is TGTGCCAGCAGCCTCACCCCTACCCCAGGTCGTTCACCCCTCCACTTT.

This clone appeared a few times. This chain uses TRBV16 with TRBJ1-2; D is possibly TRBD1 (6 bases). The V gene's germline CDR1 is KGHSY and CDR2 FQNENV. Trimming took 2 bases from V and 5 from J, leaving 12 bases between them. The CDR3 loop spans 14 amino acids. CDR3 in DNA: TGTGCCAGCAGCCAAGGACAGAAAAGATATGGCTACACCTTC. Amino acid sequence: CASSQGQKRYGYTF.

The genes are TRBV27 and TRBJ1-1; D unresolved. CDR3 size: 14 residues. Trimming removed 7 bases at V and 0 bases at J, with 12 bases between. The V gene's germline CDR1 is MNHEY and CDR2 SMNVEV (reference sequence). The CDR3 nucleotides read TGTGCCAGCACTCTGGGAGGGTTGAACACTGAAGCTTTCTTT. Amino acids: CASTLGGLNTEAFF.

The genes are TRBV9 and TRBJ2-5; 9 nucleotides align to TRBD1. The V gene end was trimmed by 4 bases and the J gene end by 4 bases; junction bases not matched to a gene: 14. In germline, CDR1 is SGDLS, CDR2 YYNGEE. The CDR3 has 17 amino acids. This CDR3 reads CASSPSGTGNWLETQYF. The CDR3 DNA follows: TGTGCCAGCAGCCCTTCCGGGACAGGGAATTGGTTAGAGACCCAGTACTTC.

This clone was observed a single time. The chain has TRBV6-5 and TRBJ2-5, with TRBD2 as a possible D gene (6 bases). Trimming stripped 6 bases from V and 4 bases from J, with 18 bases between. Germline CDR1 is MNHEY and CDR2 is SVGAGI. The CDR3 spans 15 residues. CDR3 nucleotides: TGTGCCAGCAGCCACCCGGAGGGAGCCCCAGAGACCCAGTACTTC. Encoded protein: CASSHPEGAPETQYF.

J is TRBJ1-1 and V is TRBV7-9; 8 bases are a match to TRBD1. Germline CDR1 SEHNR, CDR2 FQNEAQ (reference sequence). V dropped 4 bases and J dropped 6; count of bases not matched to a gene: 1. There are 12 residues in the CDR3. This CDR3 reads CASSSQGAEAFF. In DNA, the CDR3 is TGTGCCAGCAGCTCACAGGGGGCTGAAGCTTTCTTT.

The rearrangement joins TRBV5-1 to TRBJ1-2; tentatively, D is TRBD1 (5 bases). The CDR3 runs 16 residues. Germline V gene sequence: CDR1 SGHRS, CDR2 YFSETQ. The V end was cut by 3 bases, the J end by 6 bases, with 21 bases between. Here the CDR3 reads CASSSGPSDRLDGYTF. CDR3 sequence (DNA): TGCGCCAGCAGCTCCGGACCCTCTGACAGACTTGATGGCTACACCTTC.

The CDR3 DNA is TGTGCCAGCAGTCTGACAGGGAGTGAAAAACTGTTTTTT. It encodes CASSLTGSEKLFF. The chain joins TRBV27 to TRBJ1-4; 7 positions match TRBD1. This CDR3 is 13 amino acids long. V was pared by 5 bases and J by 7 bases, with 4 bases of the junction left unmatched. Germline V gene lookup returns CDR1 MNHEY and CDR2 SMNVEV (reference sequence).

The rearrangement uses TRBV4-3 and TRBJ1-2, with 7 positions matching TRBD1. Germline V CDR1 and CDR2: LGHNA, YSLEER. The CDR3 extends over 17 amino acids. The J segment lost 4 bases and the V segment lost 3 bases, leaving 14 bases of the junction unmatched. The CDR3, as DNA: TGCGCCAGCAGCCAGGATCCTGACGGGACAGACATCTATGGCTACACCTTC. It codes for CASSQDPDGTDIYGYTF.

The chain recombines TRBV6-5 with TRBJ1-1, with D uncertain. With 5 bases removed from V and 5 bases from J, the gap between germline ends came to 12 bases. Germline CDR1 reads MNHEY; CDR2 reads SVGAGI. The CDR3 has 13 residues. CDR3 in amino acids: CASSRGPGTEAFF. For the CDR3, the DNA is TGTGCCAGCAGTCGCGGGCCGGGGACTGAAGCTTTCTTT.

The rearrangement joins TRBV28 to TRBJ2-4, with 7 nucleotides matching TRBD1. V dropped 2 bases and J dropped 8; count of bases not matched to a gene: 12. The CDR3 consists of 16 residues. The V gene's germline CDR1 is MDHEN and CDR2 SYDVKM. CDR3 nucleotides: TGTGCCAGCAGTTTACCTCAGACAGGGAGTAAAGACATTCAGTACTTC. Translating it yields CASSLPQTGSKDIQYF.

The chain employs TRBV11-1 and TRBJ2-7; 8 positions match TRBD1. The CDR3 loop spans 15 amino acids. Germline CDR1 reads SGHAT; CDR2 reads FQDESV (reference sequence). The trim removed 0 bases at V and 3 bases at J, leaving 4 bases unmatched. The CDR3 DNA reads TGTGCCAGCAGCTTAGCACCGGGACAGGACTACGAGCAGTACTTC. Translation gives CASSLAPGQDYEQYF.

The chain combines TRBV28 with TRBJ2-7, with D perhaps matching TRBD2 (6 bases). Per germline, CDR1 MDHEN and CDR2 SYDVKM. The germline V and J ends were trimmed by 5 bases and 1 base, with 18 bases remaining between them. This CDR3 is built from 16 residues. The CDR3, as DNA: TGTGCCAGCAGTCCTACGGGGGAGATTTGGTCCTACGAGCAGTACTTC. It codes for CASSPTGEIWSYEQYF.

The CDR3 sequence is CASSSRDWDEQFF. Here the CDR3 DNA reads TGTGCCAGCAGTTCCCGGGACTGGGATGAGCAGTTCTTC. The gene calls are TRBV27 and TRBJ2-1; D may be TRBD2 (6 bases). In germline, CDR1 is MNHEY, CDR2 SMNVEV (reference sequence). The CDR3 sequence is 13 residues long. Trimming pared 4 bases from V and 8 bases from J, leaving 12 bases between.

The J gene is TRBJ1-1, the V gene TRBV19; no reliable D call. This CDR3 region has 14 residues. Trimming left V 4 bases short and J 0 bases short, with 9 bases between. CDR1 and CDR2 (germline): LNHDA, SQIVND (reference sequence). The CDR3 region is CASSTGSMNTEAFF. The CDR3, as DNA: TGTGCCAGTAGTACAGGATCGATGAACACTGAAGCTTTCTTT.

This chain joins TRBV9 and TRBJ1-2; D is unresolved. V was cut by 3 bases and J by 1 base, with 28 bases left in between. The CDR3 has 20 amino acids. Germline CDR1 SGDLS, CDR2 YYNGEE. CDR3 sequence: CASSANVVMGLSDDNYGYTF. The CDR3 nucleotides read TGTGCCAGCAGCGCTAATGTCGTAATGGGCCTGTCCGATGATAACTATGGCTACACCTTC.